These T cell receptor beta chains were read from a single sample in a study of cytomegalovirus exposure and HLA in healthy donors. Sequenced by immunoSEQ multiplex PCR; TCRdb stores in-frame clones only, minus some. The top ten clones hold around 3.6% of a sample with under 90,000 clones, about 84% of them seen once. The sequenced sample was PBMCs. These receptors were obtained from a man aged 40-49 years in good health and CMV-seronegative. Each CDR3 is given with its conserved first and last residue. A D gene is named only where the DNA matches it firmly. Size is stated for part of the rows, as once, few or many counts, or as a class when the clone is expanded.

j_call	v_call	d_call	clone_size	cdr3_nt	cdr3_aa
TRBJ1-3	TRBV7-2	NA	few	TGTGCCAGTGGGGCGGGAGGAAACACCATATATTTT	CASGAGGNTIYF
TRBJ1-1	TRBV29-1	NA	NA	TGCAGCGTTGAAAGGGGAAGGAACACTGAAGCTTTCTTT	CSVERGRNTEAFF
TRBJ1-1	TRBV19	NA	NA	TGTGCCAGTAGTATAGGCCGGACTAGTGAAGCTTTCTTT	CASSIGRTSEAFF
TRBJ1-1	TRBV6-1	TRBD1	NA	TGTGCCAGCAGCTTAGACAGGGCGGGGACTGAAGCTTTCTTT	CASSLDRAGTEAFF
TRBJ1-1	TRBV7-2	TRBD1	NA	TGTGCCAGCAGCTCTACCCACAGGGGCGCTGAAGCTTTCTTT	CASSSTHRGAEAFF
TRBJ1-2	TRBV5-8	TRBD1	NA	TGTGCCAGCAGCTTGACAGGGGGCTCCCCCTATGGCTACACCTTC	CASSLTGGSPYGYTF
TRBJ2-1	TRBV2	TRBD2	NA	TGTGCCAGCAGGGGACCGGGAGGTCTCTATGAGCAGTTCTTC	CASRGPGGLYEQFF
TRBJ1-1	TRBV7-2	TRBD1	NA	TGTGCCAGCAGCATACGAACAGGGGGCACTGAAGCTTTCTTT	CASSIRTGGTEAFF
TRBJ1-1	TRBV4-1	NA	NA	TGCGCCAGCAGCCAAGAAATTACAGGCGTGAACACTGAAGCTTTCTTT	CASSQEITGVNTEAFF
TRBJ1-2	TRBV2	NA	few	TGTGCCAGCACTGAGCTGAGGAGCACCTATGGCTACACCTTC	CASTELRSTYGYTF
TRBJ1-1	TRBV18	NA	NA	TGTGCCAGCTCACCACAACAGAAGAACACTGAAGCTTTCTTT	CASSPQQKNTEAFF
TRBJ1-4	TRBV28	NA	NA	TGTGCCGGTGAGGACCGCCGAGGGGAAAAACTGTTTTTT	CAGEDRRGEKLFF
TRBJ1-2	TRBV5-1	TRBD1	NA	TGCGCCAGCAGCTTGGTGGGTACAGGGGGTGGCTACACCTTC	CASSLVGTGGGYTF
TRBJ1-4	TRBV4-3	TRBD1	NA	TGCGCCAGCAGCCAAGGACAGGGGGGGGACGAAAAACTGTTTTTT	CASSQGQGGDEKLFF
TRBJ2-7	TRBV2	TRBD1	NA	TGTGCCAAAACGCCCCAGGTACAGGGGACGGTCGACGAGCAGTACTTC	CAKTPQVQGTVDEQYF
TRBJ1-1	TRBV6-4	NA	NA	TGTGCCAGCAGAAGGGGCTCTGAAGCTTTCTTT	CASRRGSEAFF
TRBJ1-6	TRBV30	NA	NA	TGTGCCTGGATATTCAGGGGCGCCGGCAATAATTCACCCCTCCACTTT	CAWIFRGAGNNSPLHF
TRBJ2-3	TRBV25-1	NA	NA	TGTGCCAGCAGTGCGACGCAGGGTGTATCGGATACGCAGTATTTT	CASSATQGVSDTQYF
TRBJ2-4	TRBV29-1	NA	NA	TGCAGCGTTGAAGAAGAGGGGGTTACGGGCATTCAGTACTTC	CSVEEEGVTGIQYF
TRBJ2-3	TRBV30	NA	NA	TGTGCCTGGAGTCCGGGCACAGATACGCAGTATTTT	CAWSPGTDTQYF
TRBJ2-2	TRBV30	TRBD2	once	TGTGCCTTCCTAGCGGGGGGAGCCGGGGAGCTGTTTTTT	CAFLAGGAGELFF
TRBJ1-6	TRBV30	NA	NA	TGTGCCTGGACTCCCCCCGCGGAGGGTTCCTATAATTCACCCCTCCACTTT	CAWTPPAEGSYNSPLHF
TRBJ2-7	TRBV28	TRBD1	once	TGTGCCAGCAATAAACAGGGGAAGCTCAGCGAGCAGTACTTC	CASNKQGKLSEQYF
TRBJ1-4	TRBV30	TRBD1	NA	TGTGCCTGGAGTGTAGGGGGACAGGTTAATGAAAAACTGTTTTTT	CAWSVGGQVNEKLFF
TRBJ1-4	TRBV19	NA	NA	TGTGCCAGTAGGGGTCCAGGGAATGAAAAACTGTTTTTT	CASRGPGNEKLFF
TRBJ1-1	TRBV19	TRBD1	NA	TGTGCCAGTAGCCTCCCGAACAGGGGAATGAACACTGAAGCTTTCTTT	CASSLPNRGMNTEAFF
TRBJ1-1	TRBV28	TRBD1	NA	TGTGCCAGCAGTTCACGGACAGGGGTGAACACTGAAGCTTTCTTT	CASSSRTGVNTEAFF
TRBJ1-4	TRBV6-6	NA	NA	TGTGCCAGCAGTTTTACAGGGACAACTAATGAAAAACTGTTTTTT	CASSFTGTTNEKLFF
TRBJ1-1	TRBV19	TRBD1	NA	TGTGCCAGTAGTATGGCGACAAGGGGCAGGGGGCACACTGAAGCTTTCTTT	CASSMATRGRGHTEAFF
TRBJ1-5	TRBV5-5	NA	NA	TGTGCCAGCAGCTTTACTGACCCCGGGACAAATATACATCAGCCCCAGCATTTT	CASSFTDPGTNIHQPQHF
TRBJ1-1	TRBV2	NA	few	TGTGCCAGCGAGAGACAGCTTTACACTGAAGCTTTCTTT	CASERQLYTEAFF
TRBJ1-1	TRBV5-1	NA	NA	TGCGCCAGCAGGCTGACAGCGAACACTGAAGCTTTCTTT	CASRLTANTEAFF
TRBJ2-7	TRBV7-9	NA	few	TGTGCCAGCAGCCCACCCAGGCAGACCTACGAGCAGTACTTC	CASSPPRQTYEQYF
TRBJ2-5	TRBV7-9	NA	NA	TGTGCCAGCAGCTTCGGGACCCAGTACTTC	CASSFGTQYF
TRBJ2-3	TRBV4-3	NA	few	TGCGCCAGCAGCCAAGATTACGGAGATAGCACAGATACGCAGTATTTT	CASSQDYGDSTDTQYF
TRBJ1-2	TRBV18	TRBD1	NA	TGTGCCAGCTCTCTGGACAGGACCTATGGCTACACCTTC	CASSLDRTYGYTF
TRBJ1-1	TRBV19	NA	NA	TGTGCCAGTAGTATGGTCCCGGGGGTGGCTTTCTTT	CASSMVPGVAFF
TRBJ2-7	TRBV10-3	TRBD1	NA	TGTGCCATCAGTCGACAGGGGAGCTCCTACGAGCAGTACTTC	CAISRQGSSYEQYF
TRBJ1-1	TRBV6-5	TRBD1	NA	TGTGCCAACAGTTTCACCGGACAGGGGAGCACTGAAGCTTTCTTT	CANSFTGQGSTEAFF
TRBJ1-5	TRBV5-1	NA	few	TGCGCCAGCAGCTTCCTCATAGATCAGCCCCAGCATTTT	CASSFLIDQPQHF
TRBJ2-6	TRBV10-2	NA	medium-sized	TGCGCCAGCTCCTACTCCGGCTCTGGGGCCAACGTCCTGACTTTC	CASSYSGSGANVLTF
TRBJ1-6	TRBV9	NA	NA	TGTGCCAGCAGCGCTCGGAGCTCCTATAATTCACCCCTCCACTTT	CASSARSSYNSPLHF
TRBJ1-5	TRBV2	NA	once	TGTGCCAGCAGTGAACCGAACAGGGTAATTAGCAATCAGCCCCAGCATTTT	CASSEPNRVISNQPQHF
TRBJ2-1	TRBV9	TRBD2	NA	TGTGCCAGCACTATAAGCGGGGGGGCCTCCTACAATGAGCAGTTCTTC	CASTISGGASYNEQFF